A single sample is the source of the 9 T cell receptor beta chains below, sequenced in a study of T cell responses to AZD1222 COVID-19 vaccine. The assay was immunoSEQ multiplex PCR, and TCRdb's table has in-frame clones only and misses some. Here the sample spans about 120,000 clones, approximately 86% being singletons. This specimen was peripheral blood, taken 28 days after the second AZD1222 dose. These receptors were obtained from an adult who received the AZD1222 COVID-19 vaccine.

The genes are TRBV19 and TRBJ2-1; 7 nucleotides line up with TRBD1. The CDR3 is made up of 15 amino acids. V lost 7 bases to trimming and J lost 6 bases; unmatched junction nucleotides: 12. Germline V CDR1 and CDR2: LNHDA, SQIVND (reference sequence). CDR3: CASNNRGEFFNEQFF. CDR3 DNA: TGTGCCAGTAATAACAGGGGTGAGTTCTTCAATGAGCAGTTCTTC.

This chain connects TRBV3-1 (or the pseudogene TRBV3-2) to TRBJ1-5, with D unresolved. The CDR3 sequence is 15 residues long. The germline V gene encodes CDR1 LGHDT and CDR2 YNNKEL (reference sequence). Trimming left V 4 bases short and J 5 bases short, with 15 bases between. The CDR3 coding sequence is TGTGCCAGCAGCCTCATCGATCGGCATCATCAGCCCCAGCATTTT. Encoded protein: CASSLIDRHHQPQHF.

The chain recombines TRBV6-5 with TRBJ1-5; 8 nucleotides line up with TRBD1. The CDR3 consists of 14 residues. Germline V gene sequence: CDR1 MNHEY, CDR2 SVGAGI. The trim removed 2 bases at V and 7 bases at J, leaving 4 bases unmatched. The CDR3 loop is CASSYNRGGQPQHF. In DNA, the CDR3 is TGTGCCAGCAGTTACAACAGGGGGGGACAGCCCCAGCATTTT.

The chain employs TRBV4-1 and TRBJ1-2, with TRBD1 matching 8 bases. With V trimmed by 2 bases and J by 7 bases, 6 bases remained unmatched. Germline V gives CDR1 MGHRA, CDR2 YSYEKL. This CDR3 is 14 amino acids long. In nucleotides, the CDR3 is TGCGCCAGCAGCCAACCAACAGGGGGAGTTGGCTACACCTTC. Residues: CASSQPTGGVGYTF.

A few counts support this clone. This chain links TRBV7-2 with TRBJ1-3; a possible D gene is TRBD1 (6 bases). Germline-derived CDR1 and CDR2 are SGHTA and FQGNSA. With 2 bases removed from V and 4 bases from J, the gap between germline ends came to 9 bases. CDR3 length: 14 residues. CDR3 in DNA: TGTGCCAGCAGCTTATCGACAGGCGGAAACACCATATATTTT. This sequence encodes CASSLSTGGNTIYF.

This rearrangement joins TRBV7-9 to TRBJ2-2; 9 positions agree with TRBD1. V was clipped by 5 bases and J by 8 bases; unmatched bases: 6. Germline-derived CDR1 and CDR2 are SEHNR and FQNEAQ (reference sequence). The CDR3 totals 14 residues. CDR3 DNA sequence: TGTGCCAGCAGCCGGAGGGACAGGGTAGGGGAGCTGTTTTTT. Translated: CASSRRDRVGELFF.

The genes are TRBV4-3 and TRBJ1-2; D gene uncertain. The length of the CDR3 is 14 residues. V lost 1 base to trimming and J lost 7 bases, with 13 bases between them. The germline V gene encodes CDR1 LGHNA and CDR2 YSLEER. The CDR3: CASSQVGSEGGYTF. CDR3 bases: TGCGCCAGCAGCCAAGTCGGTAGTGAAGGTGGCTACACCTTC.

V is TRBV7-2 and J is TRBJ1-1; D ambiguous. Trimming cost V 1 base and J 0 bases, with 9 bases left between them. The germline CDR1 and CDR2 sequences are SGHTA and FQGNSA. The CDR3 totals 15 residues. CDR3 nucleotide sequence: TGTGCCAGCAGCTTAGGAGGCAACTTGAACACTGAAGCTTTCTTT. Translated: CASSLGGNLNTEAFF.

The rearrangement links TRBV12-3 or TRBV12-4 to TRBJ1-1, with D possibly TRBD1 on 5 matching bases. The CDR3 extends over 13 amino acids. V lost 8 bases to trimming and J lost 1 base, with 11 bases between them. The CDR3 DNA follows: TGTGCCAGCTTGGGGCGGTGGAACACTGAAGCTTTCTTT. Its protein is CASLGRWNTEAFF.